This T cell receptor beta chain was identified during a study of T cells in Graves' hyperthyroidism and ophthalmopathy. In making diagnoses, clinical symptoms, serum thyroxine and TRAb, thyroid ultrasound and orbital computed tomography were all used. What was amplified from RNA transcripts were TCR beta CDR3 regions. RT-PCR in the first round (using the HTBI primer set) targeted the TCR CDR3. MiXCR was run by TCRdb on the multiplex PCR reads, yielding one entry per CDR3 protein. The repertoire holds more than 550,000 distinct CDR3 sequences, with 45% as singletons. Germline CDR1 SGHVS, CDR2 FQNEAQ. Deletions cut 1 base from V and 3 bases from J, with 12 bases between. There are 15 residues in the CDR3.

The chain joins TRBV7-8 to TRBJ1-2, with a weak D call TRBD1 (6 bases). The receptor's source is an adult man with Graves' disease, either hyperthyroidism or ophthalmopathy (not recorded which). Sequences were obtained from peripheral blood or thyroid tissue (not recorded which). The CDR3 DNA reads as TGTGCCAGCAGCTTAGAGGGTCGGGGGCACTATGGCTACACCTTC. Protein: CASSLEGRGHYGYTF.